The rows below give T cell receptor beta chains drawn from one sample of a study of T cells in Graves' hyperthyroidism and ophthalmopathy. Each CDR3 protein gets one entry after TCRdb re-called the multiplex PCR reads with MiXCR. This sample has some 98,000 distinct CDR3 sequences; about 40% occur once, and the top ten carry roughly a tenth. The sample comprised peripheral blood or thyroid tissue (not recorded which). The receptors derive from a woman between 25 and 40 years old with Graves' hyperthyroidism. CDR3s include the opening cysteine and the closing phenylalanine or tryptophan. The D gene is left open where the match is weak. Expanded clones get a size class; other rows say once, few or many, or leave the size out.

d_gene: TRBD1
j_gene: TRBJ1-1
v_gene: TRBV7-9
abundance: many
CDR3nt: TGTGCCAGCAACCAGCAGACAGGGGACACTGAAGCTTTCTTT
CDR3aa: CASNQQTGDTEAFF

d_gene: NA
j_gene: TRBJ1-5
v_gene: TRBV13
abundance: many
CDR3nt: TGTGCCAGCAGCTTAGGGACTGGACAGTCCAATCAGCCCCAGCATTTT
CDR3aa: CASSLGTGQSNQPQHF

d_gene: NA
j_gene: TRBJ1-5
v_gene: TRBV12-3/TRBV12-4
abundance: NA
CDR3nt: TGTGCCAGCAGTTTTAGGCCAAGGGGGGTTGAGCCCCGGCATTTT
CDR3aa: CASSFRPRGVEPRHF

d_gene: TRBD1
j_gene: TRBJ2-7
v_gene: TRBV28
abundance: NA
CDR3nt: TGTGCCAGCTCGACCCGGGCGTCAGGGGGCGGTTACGAGCAGTACTTC
CDR3aa: CASSTRASGGGYEQYF

d_gene: NA
j_gene: TRBJ1-2
v_gene: TRBV29-1
abundance: NA
CDR3nt: TGCAGCTTAGCCGGGAAGAGAACCTATGGCTACACCTTC
CDR3aa: CSLAGKRTYGYTF

d_gene: TRBD2
j_gene: TRBJ2-2
v_gene: TRBV7-3
abundance: many
CDR3nt: TGTGCCAGCAGCTCGACTAGCCTCACCGGGGAGCTGTTTTTT
CDR3aa: CASSSTSLTGELFF

d_gene: NA
j_gene: TRBJ2-7
v_gene: TRBV2
abundance: many
CDR3nt: TGTGCCAGCAGAGACCTGGCCTACGAGCAGTACTTC
CDR3aa: CASRDLAYEQYF

d_gene: TRBD1
j_gene: TRBJ1-4
v_gene: TRBV30
abundance: NA
CDR3nt: TGTGCCTGGAGCGAAGGGACAGCTAATGAAAAACTGTTTTTT
CDR3aa: CAWSEGTANEKLFF

d_gene: NA
j_gene: TRBJ1-4
v_gene: TRBV6-6
abundance: NA
CDR3nt: TGTGCCAGCAGCCAAGATCCATGGAACAGAAAACTGTTTTTT
CDR3aa: CASSQDPWNRKLFF

d_gene: NA
j_gene: TRBJ1-2
v_gene: TRBV20-1
abundance: many
CDR3nt: TGCAGTGCTAGCAGGGGCGAACTATACGGCTACACCTTC
CDR3aa: CSASRGELYGYTF

d_gene: NA
j_gene: TRBJ1-2
v_gene: TRBV25-1
abundance: many
CDR3nt: TGTGCCAGCAGTGAATCGTCTGGCTACACCTTC
CDR3aa: CASSESSGYTF

d_gene: NA
j_gene: TRBJ1-2
v_gene: TRBV29-1
abundance: many
CDR3nt: TGCAGCGCCGCGACAATCCTCGGCTATGGCTACACCTTC
CDR3aa: CSAATILGYGYTF

d_gene: NA
j_gene: TRBJ2-7
v_gene: TRBV2
abundance: NA
CDR3nt: TGTGCCAGCAGTACCAGAATCAGTTTAGGCCCCTACGAGCAGTACTTC
CDR3aa: CASSTRISLGPYEQYF

d_gene: NA
j_gene: TRBJ2-7
v_gene: TRBV15
abundance: many
CDR3nt: TGTGCCACCAGCAGAGAACTTTACTCCTACGAGCAGTACTTC
CDR3aa: CATSRELYSYEQYF

d_gene: TRBD1
j_gene: TRBJ1-1
v_gene: TRBV28
abundance: NA
CDR3nt: TGTGCCAGCAGTTCCTGGACAGGGCTCATGAACACTGAAGCTTTCTTT
CDR3aa: CASSSWTGLMNTEAFF

d_gene: NA
j_gene: TRBJ1-2
v_gene: TRBV7-9
abundance: many
CDR3nt: TGTGCCAGCAGCTTGGAGAACCCGGCAATGGATGGCTACACCTTC
CDR3aa: CASSLENPAMDGYTF

d_gene: NA
j_gene: TRBJ1-5
v_gene: TRBV7-8
abundance: many
CDR3nt: TGTGCCAGCACGATTAGGGTGGGTCAGCCCCAGCATTTT
CDR3aa: CASTIRVGQPQHF

d_gene: NA
j_gene: TRBJ1-1
v_gene: TRBV7-8
abundance: NA
CDR3nt: TGTGCCAGCAGCATAGGCCCGGGGCGGGAAGGCACTGAAGCTTTCTTT
CDR3aa: CASSIGPGREGTEAFF

d_gene: TRBD1
j_gene: TRBJ1-2
v_gene: TRBV2
abundance: many
CDR3nt: TGTGCCAGCAGTAGGACAGGGGGCCAGCAAGAAGGCTACACCTTC
CDR3aa: CASSRTGGQQEGYTF

d_gene: NA
j_gene: TRBJ2-6
v_gene: TRBV4-2
abundance: many
CDR3nt: TGTGCCAGCAGCCAAGTGGGGTCTGTGGACTCAATCTCTGGGGCCAACGTCCTGACTTTC
CDR3aa: CASSQVGSVDSISGANVLTF

d_gene: NA
j_gene: TRBJ1-3
v_gene: TRBV5-1
abundance: many
CDR3nt: TGCGCCAGCAGCTTGGGCGTAAATTCTGGAAACACCATATATTTT
CDR3aa: CASSLGVNSGNTIYF

d_gene: TRBD1
j_gene: TRBJ2-5
v_gene: TRBV15
abundance: few
CDR3nt: TGTGCCACCAGCAGAGACAGGGGGCACCAAGAGACCCAGTACTTC
CDR3aa: CATSRDRGHQETQYF

d_gene: TRBD2
j_gene: TRBJ2-5
v_gene: TRBV11-2
abundance: many
CDR3nt: TGTGCCAGCAGCTTAGAACTAGCGGAAGAAGAGACCCAGTACTTC
CDR3aa: CASSLELAEEETQYF

d_gene: TRBD2
j_gene: TRBJ2-1
v_gene: TRBV2
abundance: NA
CDR3nt: TGTGCCAGCATAGGGCCTCTAGCGGGAGGAGGTAATGAGCAGTTCTTC
CDR3aa: CASIGPLAGGGNEQFF

d_gene: NA
j_gene: TRBJ2-7
v_gene: TRBV29-1
abundance: few
CDR3nt: TGCAGCGTTGGACCCCCTGAGAGCGCGTCCTACGAGCAGTACTTC
CDR3aa: CSVGPPESASYEQYF

d_gene: TRBD1
j_gene: TRBJ2-5
v_gene: TRBV10-3
abundance: NA
CDR3nt: TGTGCCTCAGCCGGGACAGGCGGAGGGGAGACCCAGTACTTC
CDR3aa: CASAGTGGGETQYF

d_gene: NA
j_gene: TRBJ1-6
v_gene: TRBV20-1
abundance: many
CDR3nt: TGCAGTGCTGAACAGATTAATAATTCACCCCTCCACTTT
CDR3aa: CSAEQINNSPLHF

d_gene: NA
j_gene: TRBJ2-7
v_gene: TRBV19
abundance: many
CDR3nt: TGTGCCAGTAGTATGTCCGGTTCCCATCGGGGCGAGCAGTACTTC
CDR3aa: CASSMSGSHRGEQYF

d_gene: NA
j_gene: TRBJ2-2
v_gene: TRBV9
abundance: many
CDR3nt: TGTGCCAGCAGCGTAGGTTCTAGCGGGGAGCTGTTTTTT
CDR3aa: CASSVGSSGELFF

d_gene: TRBD1
j_gene: TRBJ2-5
v_gene: TRBV24-1
abundance: NA
CDR3nt: TGTGCCAGCAGTTCCGGGACAGAGACCCAGCACTTC
CDR3aa: CASSSGTETQHF

d_gene: TRBD2
j_gene: TRBJ2-7
v_gene: TRBV9
abundance: many
CDR3nt: TGTGCCAGCAGCGTAGGGGTCGGGAGGTCATACGAGCAGTACTTC
CDR3aa: CASSVGVGRSYEQYF